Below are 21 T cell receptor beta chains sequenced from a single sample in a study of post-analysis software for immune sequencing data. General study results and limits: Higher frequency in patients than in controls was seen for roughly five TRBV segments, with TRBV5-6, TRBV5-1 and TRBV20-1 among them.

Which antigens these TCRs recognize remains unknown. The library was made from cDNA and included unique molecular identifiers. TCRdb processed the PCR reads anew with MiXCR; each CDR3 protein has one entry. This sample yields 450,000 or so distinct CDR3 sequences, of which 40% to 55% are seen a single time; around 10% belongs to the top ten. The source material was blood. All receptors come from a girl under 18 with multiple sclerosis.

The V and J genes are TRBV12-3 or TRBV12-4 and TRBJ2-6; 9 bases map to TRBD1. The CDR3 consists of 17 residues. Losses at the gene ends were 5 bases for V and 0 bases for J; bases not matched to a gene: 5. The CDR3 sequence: CASSPGQGGSGANVLTF. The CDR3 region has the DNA TGTGCCAGCAGTCCGGGACAGGGTGGCTCTGGGGCCAACGTCCTGACTTTC.

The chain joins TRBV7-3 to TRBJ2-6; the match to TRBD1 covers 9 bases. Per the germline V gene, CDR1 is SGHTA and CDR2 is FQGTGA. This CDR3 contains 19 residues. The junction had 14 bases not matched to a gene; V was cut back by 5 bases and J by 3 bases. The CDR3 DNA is TGTGCCAGCAGCCCGAAGCGATCGGGGACAGGGAGTGGGGCCAACGTCCTGACTTTC. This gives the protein CASSPKRSGTGSGANVLTF.

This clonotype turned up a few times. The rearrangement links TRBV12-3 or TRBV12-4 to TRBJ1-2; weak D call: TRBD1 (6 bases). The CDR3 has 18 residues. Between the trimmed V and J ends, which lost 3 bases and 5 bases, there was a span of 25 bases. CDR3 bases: TGTGCCAGCAGTTTTGTCACCGGGACACTCAAAATCGCATATGGCTACACCTTC. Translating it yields CASSFVTGTLKIAYGYTF.

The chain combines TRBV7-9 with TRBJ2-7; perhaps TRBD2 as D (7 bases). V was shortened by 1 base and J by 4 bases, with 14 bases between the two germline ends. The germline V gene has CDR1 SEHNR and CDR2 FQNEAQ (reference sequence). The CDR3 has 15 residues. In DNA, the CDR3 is TGTGCCAGCAGCTTAGGCGGGGGCCCTCCATACGAGCAGTACTTC. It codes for CASSLGGGPPYEQYF.

The CDR3 spells CASSRSGTSGSRNTGELFF. Here the CDR3 DNA reads TGTGCCAGCAGCCGATCCGGGACTAGCGGGAGTAGGAACACCGGGGAGCTGTTTTTT. The chain employs TRBV3-1 and TRBJ2-2, with TRBD2 matching over 14 bases. This CDR3 region has 19 residues. Germline values: CDR1 LGHDT, CDR2 YNNKEL (reference sequence). Trimming cost V 4 bases and J 1 base; bases outside gene matches: 8.

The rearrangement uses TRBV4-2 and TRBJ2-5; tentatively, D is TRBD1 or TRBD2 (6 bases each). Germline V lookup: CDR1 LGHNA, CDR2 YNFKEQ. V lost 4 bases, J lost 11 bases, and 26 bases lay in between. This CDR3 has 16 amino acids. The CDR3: CASSRLPSGADNEQYF. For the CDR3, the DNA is TGTGCCAGCAGCCGACTGCCCTCGGGGGCCGACAATGAGCAGTACTTC.

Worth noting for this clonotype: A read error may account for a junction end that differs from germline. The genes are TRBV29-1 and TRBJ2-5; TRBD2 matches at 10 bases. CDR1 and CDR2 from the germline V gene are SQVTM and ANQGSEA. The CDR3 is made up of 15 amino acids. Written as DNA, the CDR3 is TGCAGCGTTGAAGTCCTACTAGCGGGGCAAGAGACCCGGTACTTC. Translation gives CSVEVLLAGQETRYF.

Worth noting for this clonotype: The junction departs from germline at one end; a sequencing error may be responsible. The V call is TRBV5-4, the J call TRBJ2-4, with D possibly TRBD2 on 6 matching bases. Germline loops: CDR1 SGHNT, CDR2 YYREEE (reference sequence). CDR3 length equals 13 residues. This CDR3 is CANSTRGKNIQYF. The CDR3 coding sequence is TGTGCCAACAGCACCCGGGGGAAAAACATTCAGTACTTC.

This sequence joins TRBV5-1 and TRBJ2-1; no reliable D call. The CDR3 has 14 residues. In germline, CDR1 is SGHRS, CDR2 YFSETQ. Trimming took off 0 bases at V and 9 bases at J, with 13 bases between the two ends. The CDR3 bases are TGCGCCAGCAGCTTGGCCAGGATTGATGGTGAGCAGTTCTTC. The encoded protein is CASSLARIDGEQFF.

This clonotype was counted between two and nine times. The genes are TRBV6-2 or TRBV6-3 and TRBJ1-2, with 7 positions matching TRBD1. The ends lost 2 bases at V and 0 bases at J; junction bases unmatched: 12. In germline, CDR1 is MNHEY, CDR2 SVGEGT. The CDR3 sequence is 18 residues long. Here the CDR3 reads CASSYLNRGGPANYGYTF. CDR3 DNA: TGTGCCAGCAGTTACCTTAACAGGGGAGGACCAGCTAACTATGGCTACACCTTC.

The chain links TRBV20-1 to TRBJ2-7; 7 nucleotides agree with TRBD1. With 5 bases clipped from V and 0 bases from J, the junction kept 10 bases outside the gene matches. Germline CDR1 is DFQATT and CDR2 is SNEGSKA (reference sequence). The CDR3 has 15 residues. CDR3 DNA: TGCAGTGCTCACCGACAGGGCAAGATCTCCTACGAGCAGTACTTC. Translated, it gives CSAHRQGKISYEQYF.

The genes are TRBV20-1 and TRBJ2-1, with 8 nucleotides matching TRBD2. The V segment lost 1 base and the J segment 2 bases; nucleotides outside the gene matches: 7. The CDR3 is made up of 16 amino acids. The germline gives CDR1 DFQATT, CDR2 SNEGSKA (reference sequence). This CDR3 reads CSARVSGSGTYNEQFF. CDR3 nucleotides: TGCAGTGCTAGAGTCAGCGGGAGTGGAACCTACAATGAGCAGTTCTTC.

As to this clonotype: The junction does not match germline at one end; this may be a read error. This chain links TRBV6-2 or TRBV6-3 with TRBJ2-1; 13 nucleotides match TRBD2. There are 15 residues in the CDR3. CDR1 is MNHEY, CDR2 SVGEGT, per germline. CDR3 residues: CTSINRLAGGSEQFF. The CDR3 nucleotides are TGTACCAGCATCAATAGACTAGCGGGAGGAAGTGAGCAGTTCTTC.

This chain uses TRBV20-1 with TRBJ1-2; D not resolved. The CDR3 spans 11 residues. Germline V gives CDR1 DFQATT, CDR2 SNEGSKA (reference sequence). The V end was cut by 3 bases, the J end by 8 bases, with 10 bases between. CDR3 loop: CSASSGWGYTF. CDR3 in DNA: TGCAGTGCTAGTTCTGGGTGGGGCTACACCTTC.

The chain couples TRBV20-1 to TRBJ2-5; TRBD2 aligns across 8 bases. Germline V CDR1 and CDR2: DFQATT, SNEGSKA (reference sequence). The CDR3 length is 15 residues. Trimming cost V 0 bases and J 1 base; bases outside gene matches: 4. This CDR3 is CSARDLAGIQETQYF. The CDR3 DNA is TGCAGTGCTAGAGACCTAGCGGGCATCCAAGAGACCCAGTACTTC.

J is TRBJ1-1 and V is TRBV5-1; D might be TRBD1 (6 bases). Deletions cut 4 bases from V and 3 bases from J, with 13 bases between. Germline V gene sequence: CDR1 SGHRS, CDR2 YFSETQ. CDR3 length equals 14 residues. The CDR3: CASSLGRGHTEAFF. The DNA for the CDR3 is TGCGCCAGCAGCCTTGGACGGGGGCACACTGAAGCTTTCTTT.

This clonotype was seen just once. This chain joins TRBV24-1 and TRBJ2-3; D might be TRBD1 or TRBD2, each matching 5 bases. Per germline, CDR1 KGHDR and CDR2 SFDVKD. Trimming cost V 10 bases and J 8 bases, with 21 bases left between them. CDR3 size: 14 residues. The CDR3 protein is CATGTGTIAGTQYF. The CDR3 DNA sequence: TGTGCCACAGGAACCGGGACCATAGCCGGTACGCAGTATTTT.

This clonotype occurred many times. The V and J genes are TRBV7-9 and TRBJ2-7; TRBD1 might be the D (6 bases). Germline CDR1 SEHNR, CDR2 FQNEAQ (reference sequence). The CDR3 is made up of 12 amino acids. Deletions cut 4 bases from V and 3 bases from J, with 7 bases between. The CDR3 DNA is TGTGCCAGCAGCTGGGACAACTACGAGCAGTACTTC. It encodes CASSWDNYEQYF.

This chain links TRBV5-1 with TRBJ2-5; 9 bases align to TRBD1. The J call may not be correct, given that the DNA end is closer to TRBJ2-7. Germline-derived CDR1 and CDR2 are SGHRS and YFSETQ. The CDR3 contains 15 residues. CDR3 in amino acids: CASRATGGKSYEQYF. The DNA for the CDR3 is TGCGCCAGCAGGGCTACAGGGGGCAAGTCCTACGAGCAGTACTTC.

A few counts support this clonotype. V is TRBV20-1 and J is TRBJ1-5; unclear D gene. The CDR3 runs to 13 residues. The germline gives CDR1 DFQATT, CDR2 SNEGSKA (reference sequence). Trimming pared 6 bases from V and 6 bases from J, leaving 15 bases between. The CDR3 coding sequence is TGCAGTGCCTGGAGAGCCCTTGGTCAGCCCCAGCATTTT. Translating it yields CSAWRALGQPQHF.

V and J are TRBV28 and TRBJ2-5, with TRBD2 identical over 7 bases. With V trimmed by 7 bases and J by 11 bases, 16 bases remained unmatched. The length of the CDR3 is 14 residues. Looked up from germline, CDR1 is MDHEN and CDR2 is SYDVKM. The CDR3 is CASTYSGLTYGQYF. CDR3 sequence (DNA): TGTGCCAGCACCTATAGCGGGCTTACCTACGGGCAGTACTTC.